This entry lists 2 T cell receptor beta chains sequenced from one sample in a study of CD8+CD57+ T cells in acquired aplastic anemia. Genomic DNA templated the TCR beta VDJ and CDR3 profiling. Using its own MiXCR run on the reads, TCRdb lists one record per CDR3 protein. The sample yields under 200,000 distinct CDR3 sequences, 35% to 55% seen once. The source material was sorted CD4+, CD8+, or CD8+CD57+ T cells (not recorded which) from PBMCs. The receptors originated from a human donor in good health.

This clonotype has at least ten counts. This chain joins TRBV7-7 and TRBJ2-3; D is ambiguous. There are 15 residues in the CDR3. V lost 1 base and J lost 0, with 8 bases in between. In germline, CDR1 is SSHAT, CDR2 FNYEAQ (reference sequence). CDR3 sequence (DNA): TGTGCCAGCAGCTTAGACGGTACTAGCACAGATACGCAGTATTTT. It encodes CASSLDGTSTDTQYF.

This clonotype was detected ten times or more. The rearrangement uses TRBV7-2 and TRBJ1-1, with unresolved D. Trimming pared 0 bases from V and 1 base from J, leaving 6 bases between. The CDR3 runs 14 residues. CDR1 is SGHTA, CDR2 FQGNSA, per germline. Here the CDR3 DNA reads TGTGCCAGCAGCTTAGCGGAGAAGAACACTGAAGCTTTCTTT. Translation: CASSLAEKNTEAFF.